The 29 T cell receptor beta chains given below trace back to one sample, sequenced in a study of CD8 T cells in Susac syndrome. After extraction with the RNeasy kit, about 0.5 to 1 ug of the RNA was reverse transcribed using random hexamers. TCRdb re-analysed the immunoSEQ multiplex PCR reads in MiXCR, keeping a single row per CDR3 protein. The sample holds around 150,000 distinct CDR3 sequences, roughly 94% seen once. The sample comprised CD4+ T cells from PBMCs. The receptors were sampled from a human donor with multiple sclerosis.

The chain employs TRBV20-1 and TRBJ2-3, with D possibly being TRBD1 or TRBD2 (5 bases each). The ends were cut back, 5 bases at V and 2 bases at J, with 14 bases in the middle. Germline CDR1 and CDR2: DFQATT and SNEGSKA (reference sequence). CDR3 length: 14 amino acids. The CDR3 nucleotides are TGCAGTGCTCTCCCGGGACCCAACACAGATACGCAGTATTTT. This codes for CSALPGPNTDTQYF.

V usage is TRBV3-1 and J usage is TRBJ1-1; D gene ambiguous. The CDR3 has 12 amino acids. The germline CDR1 and CDR2 sequences are LGHDT and YNNKEL (reference sequence). The germline V and J ends were trimmed by 6 bases and 9 bases, with 14 bases remaining between them. The CDR3 DNA follows: TGTGCCAGCAGTTGGACGGACGAAAAAGCTTTCTTT. This gives the protein CASSWTDEKAFF.

The rearrangement links TRBV12-3 or TRBV12-4 to TRBJ1-2, with no clear D. The CDR3 sequence is 14 residues long. Between the trimmed V and J ends, which lost 2 bases and 2 bases, there was a span of 9 bases. The CDR3 is CASSLQAFNYGYTF. The CDR3 bases are TGTGCCAGCAGTTTACAGGCCTTCAACTATGGCTACACCTTC.

The chain carries TRBV4-3 and TRBJ2-3, with 9 bases identical to TRBD1. V lost 4 bases to trimming and J lost 2 bases; unmatched junction nucleotides: 7. In germline, CDR1 is LGHNA, CDR2 YSLEER. The CDR3 spans 16 residues. The chain's CDR3 is CASSRGTGTATDTQYF. As DNA, the CDR3 is TGCGCCAGCAGCCGGGGGACAGGGACGGCCACAGATACGCAGTATTTT.

This chain links TRBV4-1 with TRBJ2-5; 7 bases match TRBD1. V was clipped by 4 bases and J by 1 base; unmatched bases: 6. The germline V gene encodes CDR1 MGHRA and CDR2 YSYEKL. CDR3 size: 15 residues. The CDR3 is CASSRQGRFQETQYF. As DNA, the CDR3 is TGCGCCAGCAGCCGACAGGGACGCTTCCAAGAGACCCAGTACTTC.

V is TRBV20-1 and J is TRBJ2-3; D perhaps matches TRBD2 (5 bases). CDR3 length: 15 residues. Germline CDR1 DFQATT, CDR2 SNEGSKA (reference sequence). Deletions cut 1 base from V and 6 bases from J, with 17 bases between. The CDR3 region has the DNA TGCAGTGCTAGAGCGGCTAGCAAACCCACCGATACGCAGTATTTT. This encodes CSARAASKPTDTQYF.

The rearrangement joins TRBV10-2 to TRBJ1-5; D is perhaps TRBD1 (6 bases). CDR1 is WSHSY, CDR2 SAAADI, per germline. The CDR3 contains 14 residues. The V and J ends lost 7 bases and 3 bases respectively, with 13 bases between them. The CDR3 DNA is TGCGCCAGCACCCCCACAGGGATCAATCAGCCCCAGCATTTT. This translates into CASTPTGINQPQHF.

This chain uses TRBV23-1 with TRBJ2-3; 10 nucleotides align to TRBD2. TRBV23-1 is marked as an open reading frame, function uncertain. The CDR3 sequence is 19 residues long. Trimming at V came to 3 bases and at J to 2 bases, leaving 14 bases not matched to a gene. This chain's CDR3 is CASSHPGTSASPHTDTQYF. The CDR3 bases are TGCGCCAGCAGTCACCCCGGGACTAGCGCCTCACCACACACAGATACGCAGTATTTT.

The V call is TRBV29-1, the J call TRBJ2-3; 14 bases agree with TRBD2. Germline lookup yields CDR1 SQVTM and CDR2 ANQGSEA. The trim removed 1 base at V and 6 bases at J, leaving 3 bases unmatched. CDR3 length equals 15 residues. CDR3 DNA: TGCAGCGTTGAAGGACTAGCGGGAGGGTTGGATACGCAGTATTTT. Amino acid sequence: CSVEGLAGGLDTQYF.

The genes are TRBV5-1 and TRBJ2-2; D is possibly TRBD2 (5 bases). The CDR3 contains 16 residues. The V end lost 4 bases, the J end lost 1 base, and 14 bases lay between the germline ends. Germline values: CDR1 SGHRS, CDR2 YFSETQ. CDR3 nucleotide sequence: TGCGCCAGCAGCCGGGGTAATAGCTTGAACACCGGGGAGCTGTTTTTT. Amino acids: CASSRGNSLNTGELFF.

CDR3 sequence (DNA): TGTGCCAGCTCACTGCGACGGGACAGGGGATCGGGCGAGCAGTACTTC. Amino acid sequence: CASSLRRDRGSGEQYF. The chain carries TRBV18 and TRBJ2-7, with 10 bases aligning to TRBD1. V dropped 4 bases and J dropped 6; count of bases not matched to a gene: 12. The CDR3 sequence is 16 residues long. Per germline, CDR1 KGHSH and CDR2 LQKENI.

The count of this clonotype is one. The rearrangement uses TRBV30 and TRBJ1-5; D unresolved. The CDR3 consists of 13 residues. V lost 2 bases to trimming and J lost 4 bases, with 9 bases between them. Germline CDR1 and CDR2: GTSNPN and SVGIG (reference sequence). CDR3 coding DNA: TGTGCCTGGAGTTCCCGGGAGAATCAGCCCCAGCATTTT. This codes for CAWSSRENQPQHF.

The chain recombines TRBV30 with TRBJ1-1; D gene uncertain. The CDR3 loop spans 12 amino acids. Germline V gene sequence: CDR1 GTSNPN, CDR2 SVGIG (reference sequence). The V end lost 1 base, the J end lost 10 bases, and 13 bases lay between the germline ends. The CDR3 bases are TGTGCCTGGAGTGGGGCACGAGTGGGAGCTTTCTTT. Translation: CAWSGARVGAFF.

The chain carries TRBV5-1 and TRBJ1-1; 11 nucleotides agree with TRBD1. Trimming at V came to 4 bases and at J to 4 bases, leaving 6 bases not matched to a gene. The germline CDR1 and CDR2 sequences are SGHRS and YFSETQ. This CDR3 region has 15 residues. Written as DNA, the CDR3 is TGCGCCAGCAGCCATCCCGGGACAGGGGGCACTGAAGCTTTCTTT. Its translation: CASSHPGTGGTEAFF.

This chain connects TRBV7-2 to TRBJ2-7; tentative D call: TRBD2 (6 bases). This CDR3 spans 15 amino acids. V lost 2 bases, J lost 2 bases, and 13 bases lay in between. The germline V gene encodes CDR1 SGHTA and CDR2 FQGNSA. This CDR3 reads CASSLSTGEAYEQYF. In DNA form, the CDR3 reads TGTGCCAGCAGCTTATCAACGGGAGAAGCCTACGAGCAGTACTTC. Drawing the rest from reference TRBV7-2 and TRBJ2-7, the complete variable domain is GAGVSQSPSNKVTEKGKDVELRCDPISGHTALYWYRQSLGQGLEFLIYFQGNSAPDKSGLPSDRFSAERTGGSVSTLTIQRTQQEDSAVYLCASSLSTGEAYEQYFGPGTRLTVT.

In this sample, this clonotype turned up a few times. The chain links TRBV29-1 to TRBJ1-1; tentatively, D is TRBD1 (5 bases). This CDR3 has 12 amino acids. Germline V CDR1 and CDR2: SQVTM, ANQGSEA. The V end lost 4 bases, the J end lost 7 bases, and 13 bases lay between the germline ends. Here the CDR3 DNA reads TGCAGCGTTGTGGTGTCCAGGGATGAAGCTTTCTTT. Residues: CSVVVSRDEAFF.

This clonotype appeared once. The chain employs TRBV30 and TRBJ1-1; D is uncertain. V lost 5 bases to trimming and J lost 6 bases, with 13 bases between them. The CDR3 is 12 amino acids. CDR1 GTSNPN and CDR2 SVGIG come from the germline V gene (reference sequence). In DNA, the CDR3 is TGTGCCTGGTCCCGAGAGAGGTCTGAAGCTTTCTTT. This encodes CAWSRERSEAFF.

This CDR3 reads CASSQVGTSGLGELFF. CDR3 DNA sequence: TGTGCCAGCAGCCAAGTTGGGACTAGCGGACTCGGGGAGCTGTTTTTT. V gene TRBV3-1 combines with J gene TRBJ2-2; 11 bases agree with TRBD2. The CDR3 covers 16 residues. The germline CDR1 and CDR2 sequences are LGHDT and YNNKEL (reference sequence). V dropped 1 base and J dropped 7; count of bases not matched to a gene: 5.

The rearrangement joins TRBV5-6 to TRBJ2-4; 8 bases map to TRBD1. V shed 0 bases, J shed 0 bases, and the junction held 8 bases outside the gene matches. Germline values: CDR1 SGHDT, CDR2 YYEEEE. The CDR3 covers 18 residues. In DNA form, the CDR3 reads TGTGCCAGCAGCTTGGTGGGGACAGGACCCTTAGCCAAAAACATTCAGTACTTC. This encodes CASSLVGTGPLAKNIQYF. Looking up the rest from reference TRBV5-6 and TRBJ2-4 gives the full variable domain: DAGVTQSPTHLIKTRGQQVTLRCSPKSGHDTVSWYQQALGQGPQFIFQYYEEEERQRGNFPDRFSGHQFPNYSSELNVNALLLGDSALYLCASSLVGTGPLAKNIQYFGAGTRLSVL.

The chain employs TRBV29-1 and TRBJ1-2; 7 bases fit TRBD1. The V gene's germline CDR1 is SQVTM and CDR2 ANQGSEA. V gave up 6 bases and J gave up 7 bases; unmatched junction bases: 8. CDR3 size: 12 residues. The CDR3 region has the DNA TGCAGCGTATTCGACAGGGTACGTGGCTACACCTTC. Protein sequence: CSVFDRVRGYTF.

The V and J genes are TRBV29-1 and TRBJ1-5; D is possibly TRBD1 (5 bases). CDR3 length equals 13 residues. Germline CDR1 reads SQVTM; CDR2 reads ANQGSEA. Trimming removed 7 bases at V and 3 bases at J, with 13 bases between. The CDR3: CSAREGSNQPQHF. The DNA for the CDR3 is TGCAGCGCTAGGGAGGGGTCCAATCAGCCCCAGCATTTT.

The chain links TRBV29-1 to TRBJ2-2; no firm D call. Germline assignment: CDR1 SQVTM and CDR2 ANQGSEA. The CDR3 runs 11 residues. Trimming took 8 bases from V and 7 from J, leaving 11 bases between them. The CDR3 here is CSFLGVGELFF. CDR3 coding DNA: TGCAGCTTTCTGGGTGTCGGGGAGCTGTTTTTT.

CDR3 protein: CATSSAFGELFF. CDR3 sequence (DNA): TGTGCCACCAGCAGTGCGTTCGGGGAGCTGTTTTTT. The chain joins TRBV15 to TRBJ2-2; D is unclear. The CDR3 contains 12 residues. Germline lookup yields CDR1 LNHNV and CDR2 YYDKDF (reference sequence). The V and J ends lost 3 bases and 7 bases respectively, with 6 bases between them.

About this clonotype itself: A junction end diverges from the germline sequence, so it may reflect a read error. This chain joins TRBV4-3 and TRBJ1-2; the D is unclear. Looked up from germline, CDR1 is LGHNA and CDR2 is YSLEER. There are 12 residues in the CDR3. The CDR3 reads CASSIPGGRPFF. The CDR3 DNA reads as TGCGCCAGCAGCATCCCCGGAGGGCGGCCCTTCTTC.

The chain couples TRBV4-3 to TRBJ2-7, with a possible D match to TRBD2 (6 bases). The germline V gene encodes CDR1 LGHNA and CDR2 YSLEER. The CDR3 is 14 residues long. Trimming removed 6 bases at V and 0 bases at J, with 12 bases between. The CDR3 loop is CASSPERASYEQYF. The CDR3 bases are TGCGCCAGCAGTCCGGAGCGGGCCTCCTACGAGCAGTACTTC.

The chain links TRBV27 to TRBJ2-7, with 8 bases matching TRBD1. V shed 2 bases, J shed 0 bases, and the junction held 3 bases outside the gene matches. Per germline, CDR1 MNHEY and CDR2 SMNVEV (reference sequence). This CDR3 has 15 residues. In DNA, the CDR3 is TGTGCCAGCAGTTTACCGGACAGGGTCTCCTACGAGCAGTACTTC. It translates to CASSLPDRVSYEQYF.

The chain links TRBV28 to TRBJ1-3; D possibly corresponds to TRBD1 (5 bases). CDR3 length: 16 amino acids. The germline V and J ends were trimmed by 6 bases and 0 bases, with 15 bases remaining between them. In germline, CDR1 is MDHEN, CDR2 SYDVKM. CDR3 in DNA: TGTGCCAGCAGATCCCAGGGAGGGACCTCTGGAAACACCATATATTTT. Amino acids: CASRSQGGTSGNTIYF.

The rearrangement uses TRBV29-1 and TRBJ1-2; D gene ambiguous. This CDR3 region has 14 residues. The germline V gene encodes CDR1 SQVTM and CDR2 ANQGSEA. V was cut by 4 bases and J by 0 bases, with 12 bases left in between. The CDR3 bases are TGCAGCGTTGTTGGGAGGGCCCCTAACTATGGCTACACCTTC. It specifies CSVVGRAPNYGYTF. The whole variable domain, filled in from reference TRBV29-1 and TRBJ1-2, reads SAVISQKPSRDICQRGTSLTIQCQVDSQVTMMFWYRQQPGQSLTLIATANQGSEATYESGFVIDKFPISRPNLTFSTLTVSNMSPEDSSIYLCSVVGRAPNYGYTFGSGTRLTVV.

The chain joins TRBV11-2 to TRBJ1-3; 9 bases are a match to TRBD1. The CDR3 has 14 amino acids. V lost 5 bases, J lost 1 base, and 0 bases stayed unmatched. Per germline, CDR1 SGHAT and CDR2 FQNNGV. CDR3 bases: TGTGCCAGCAGCGACAGGGGGTCTGGAAACACCATATATTTT. Translation: CASSDRGSGNTIYF.